The following is a T cell receptor (beta chain) sequence with its context. The V end was cut by 5 bases, the J end by 0 bases, with 5 bases between. CDR1 is MDHEN and CDR2 is SYDVKM in the germline V gene. This CDR3 comprises 14 residues. Profiled with immunoSEQ multiplex PCR; TCRdb holds only in-frame clones, not every one. The sample shows 40,000 to 45,000 clones, around 90% of them seen only once. The data derive from a study of T cell changes during pregnancy in multiple sclerosis. The rearrangement joins TRBV28 to TRBJ2-6; D is uncertain. The specimen was CD4+ T cells from peripheral blood mononuclear cells, collected before pregnancy. This clonotype originated in a female donor with multiple sclerosis, enrolled in a pregnancy study. This chain's CDR3 is CASSPHSGANVLTF. The CDR3 bases are TGTGCCAGCAGTCCACACTCTGGGGCCAACGTCCTGACTTTC.